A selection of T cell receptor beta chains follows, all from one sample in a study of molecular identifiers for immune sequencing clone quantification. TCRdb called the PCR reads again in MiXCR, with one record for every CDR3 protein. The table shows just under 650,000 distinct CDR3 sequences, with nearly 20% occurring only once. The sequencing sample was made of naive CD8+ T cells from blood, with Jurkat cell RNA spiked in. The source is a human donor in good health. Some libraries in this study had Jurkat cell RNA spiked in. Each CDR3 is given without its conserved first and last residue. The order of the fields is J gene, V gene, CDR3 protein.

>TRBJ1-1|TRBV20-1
SARGTRDHTEAF
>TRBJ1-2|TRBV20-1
SAMDRASVNYGYT
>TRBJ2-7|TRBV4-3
ASSPELTGGAEVYEQY
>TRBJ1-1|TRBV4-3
ASSQDFGGNTEAF
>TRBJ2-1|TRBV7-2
ASSLGLAGGRNERF
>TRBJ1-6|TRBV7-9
ASSLGVGSPLH
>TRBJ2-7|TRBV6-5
TSSPGPIYEQY
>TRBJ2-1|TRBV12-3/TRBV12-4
ASSPGLAVHGFSYNEQF
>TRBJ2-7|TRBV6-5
ASSYDGSQYEQY
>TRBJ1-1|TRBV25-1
ASSERGLTEAL
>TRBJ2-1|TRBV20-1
SARPPGYNEQF
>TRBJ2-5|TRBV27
ASSSYSRGFQETQY
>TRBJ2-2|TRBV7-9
ASSLAVGTGELF
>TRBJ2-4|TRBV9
ASSPGTGPGGGIQY
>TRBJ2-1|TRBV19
AGREGGGNEQF
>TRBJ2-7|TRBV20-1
SATAGTSGIYEQY
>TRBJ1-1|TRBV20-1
SARGAVSGTEAF
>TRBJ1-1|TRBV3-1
ASARSDRTNTEAF
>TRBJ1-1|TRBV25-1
ASRLWENTEAF
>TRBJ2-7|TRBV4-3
ASSQDLADSYEQY
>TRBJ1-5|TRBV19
AARQGNQPQH
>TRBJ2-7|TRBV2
ASTKRAGDPSYEQY
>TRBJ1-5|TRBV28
ASRMGAGNQPQH
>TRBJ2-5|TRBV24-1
ATSDLEPSGETQY
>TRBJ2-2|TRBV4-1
ASSQEGLARDTGELF
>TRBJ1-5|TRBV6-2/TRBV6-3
ASSRKGYNQPQH
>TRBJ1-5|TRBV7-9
ASSAGTVWQPQH
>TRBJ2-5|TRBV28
ASSFTTGGNRVTQY
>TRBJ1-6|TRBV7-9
ASSPSWDGRGAPLH
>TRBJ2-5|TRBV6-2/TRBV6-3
ASSPDREQETQY
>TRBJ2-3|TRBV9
ASSEGVTRTDTQY
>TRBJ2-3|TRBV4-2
ASSSEGTLPTDTQY
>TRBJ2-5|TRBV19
AISPVETQY
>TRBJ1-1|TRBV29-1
SVEVISLEAF
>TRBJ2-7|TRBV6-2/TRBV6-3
ASSLPGDRSYEQY
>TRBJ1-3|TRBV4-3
ASSQARSGAGNTIY
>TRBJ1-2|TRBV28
ASSPNTQGLYGYT
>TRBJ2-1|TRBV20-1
SAKLAEGFGEQF
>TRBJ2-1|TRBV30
AWSARPGTYNEQF
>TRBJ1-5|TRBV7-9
ASSPGFGNQPQH
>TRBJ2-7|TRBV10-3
AISGTLTSGSSYEQY
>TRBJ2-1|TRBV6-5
ASSYSLSGMVEQF
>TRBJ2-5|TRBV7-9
ASSLVGRQETQY
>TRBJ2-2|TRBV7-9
ASSSRDRAYGELF
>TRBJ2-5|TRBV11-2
ASSLDRGLRETQY
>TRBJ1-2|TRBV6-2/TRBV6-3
ASSGELGTNYGYT
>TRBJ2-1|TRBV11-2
AGSSRGGEQF
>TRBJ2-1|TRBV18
ASSPSAGVSDEQF
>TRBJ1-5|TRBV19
ASSIGVMGGNQPQH
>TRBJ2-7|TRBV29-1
SVEGQGVYEQY
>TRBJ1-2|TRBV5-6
ASGRRDRFYGYT